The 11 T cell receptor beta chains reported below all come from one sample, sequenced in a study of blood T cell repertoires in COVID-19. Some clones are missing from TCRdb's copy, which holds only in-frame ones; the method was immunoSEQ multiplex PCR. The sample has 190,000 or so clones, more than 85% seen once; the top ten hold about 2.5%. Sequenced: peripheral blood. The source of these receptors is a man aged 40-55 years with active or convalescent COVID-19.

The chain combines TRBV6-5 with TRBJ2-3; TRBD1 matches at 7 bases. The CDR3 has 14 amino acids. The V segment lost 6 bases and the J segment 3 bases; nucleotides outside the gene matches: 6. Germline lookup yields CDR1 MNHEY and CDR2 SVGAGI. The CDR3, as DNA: TGTGCCAGCAGGGCCGGGGACAGAACAGATACGCAGTATTTT. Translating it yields CASRAGDRTDTQYF.

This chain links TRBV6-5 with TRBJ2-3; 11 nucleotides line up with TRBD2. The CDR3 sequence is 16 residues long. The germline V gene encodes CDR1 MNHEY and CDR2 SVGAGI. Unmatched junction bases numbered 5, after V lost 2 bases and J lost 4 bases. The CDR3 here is CASSYTTSGDPDTQYF. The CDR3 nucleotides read TGTGCCAGCAGTTACACGACTAGCGGGGACCCAGATACGCAGTATTTT.

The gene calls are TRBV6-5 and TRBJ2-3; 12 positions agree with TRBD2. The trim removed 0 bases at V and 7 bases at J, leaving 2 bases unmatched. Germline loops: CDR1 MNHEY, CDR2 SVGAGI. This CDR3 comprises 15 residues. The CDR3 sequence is CASSYSLAGGNTQYF. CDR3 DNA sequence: TGTGCCAGCAGTTACTCCCTAGCGGGGGGGAATACGCAGTATTTT.

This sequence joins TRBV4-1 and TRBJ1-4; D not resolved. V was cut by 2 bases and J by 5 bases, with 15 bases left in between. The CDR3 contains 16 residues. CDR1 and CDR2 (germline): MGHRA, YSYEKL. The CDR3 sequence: CASSQTGRSQNEKLFF. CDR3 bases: TGCGCCAGCAGCCAAACGGGTCGCAGTCAGAATGAAAAACTGTTTTTT.

CDR3 protein: CASSLDPGANTGELFF. The CDR3 DNA is TGTGCCAGCAGCTTAGATCCGGGGGCGAACACCGGGGAGCTGTTTTTT. V gene TRBV5-6 combines with J gene TRBJ2-2; TRBD2 is a possible D gene (6 bases). V was pared by 2 bases and J by 0 bases, with 11 bases between. The CDR3 loop spans 16 amino acids. Germline CDR1 is SGHDT and CDR2 is YYEEEE.

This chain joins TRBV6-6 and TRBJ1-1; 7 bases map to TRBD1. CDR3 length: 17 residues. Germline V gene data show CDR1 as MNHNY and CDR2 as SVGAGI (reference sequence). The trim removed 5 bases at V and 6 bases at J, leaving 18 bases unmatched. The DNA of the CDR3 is TGTGCCAGCAGTCCTCACCAAACAGGGGCTCCTAGGCCTGAAGCTTTCTTT. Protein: CASSPHQTGAPRPEAFF.

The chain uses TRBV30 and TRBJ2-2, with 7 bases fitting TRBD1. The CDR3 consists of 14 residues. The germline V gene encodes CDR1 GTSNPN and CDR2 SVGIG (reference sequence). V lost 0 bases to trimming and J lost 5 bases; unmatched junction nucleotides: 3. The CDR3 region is CAWSVGGWTGELFF. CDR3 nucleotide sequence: TGTGCCTGGAGTGTAGGGGGCTGGACCGGGGAGCTGTTTTTT.

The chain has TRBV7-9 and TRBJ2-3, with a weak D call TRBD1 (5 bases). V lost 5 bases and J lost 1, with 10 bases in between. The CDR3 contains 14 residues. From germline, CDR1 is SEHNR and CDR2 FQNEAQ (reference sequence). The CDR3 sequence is CASSPRVRTDTQYF. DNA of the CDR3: TGTGCCAGCAGCCCCAGGGTTCGCACAGATACGCAGTATTTT.

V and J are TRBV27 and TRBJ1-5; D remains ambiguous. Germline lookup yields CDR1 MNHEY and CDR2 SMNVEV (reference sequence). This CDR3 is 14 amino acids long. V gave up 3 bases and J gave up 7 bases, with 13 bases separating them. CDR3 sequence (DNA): TGTGCCAGCAGTTTGGTGGCCGGAGGGCAGCCCCAGCATTTT. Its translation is CASSLVAGGQPQHF.

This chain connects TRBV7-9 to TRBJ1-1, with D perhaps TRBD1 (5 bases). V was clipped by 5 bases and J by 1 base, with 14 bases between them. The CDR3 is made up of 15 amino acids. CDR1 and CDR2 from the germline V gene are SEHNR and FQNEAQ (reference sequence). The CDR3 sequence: CASSPGRGKNTEAFF. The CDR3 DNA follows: TGTGCCAGCAGCCCAGGGAGGGGTAAGAACACTGAAGCTTTCTTT.

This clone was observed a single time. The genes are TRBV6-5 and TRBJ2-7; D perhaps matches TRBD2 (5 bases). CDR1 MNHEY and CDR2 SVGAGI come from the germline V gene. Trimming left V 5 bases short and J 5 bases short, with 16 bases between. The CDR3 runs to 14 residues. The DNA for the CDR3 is TGTGCCAGCAGTCCCGCCCGGCCGGGGAACGAGCAGTACTTC. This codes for CASSPARPGNEQYF.